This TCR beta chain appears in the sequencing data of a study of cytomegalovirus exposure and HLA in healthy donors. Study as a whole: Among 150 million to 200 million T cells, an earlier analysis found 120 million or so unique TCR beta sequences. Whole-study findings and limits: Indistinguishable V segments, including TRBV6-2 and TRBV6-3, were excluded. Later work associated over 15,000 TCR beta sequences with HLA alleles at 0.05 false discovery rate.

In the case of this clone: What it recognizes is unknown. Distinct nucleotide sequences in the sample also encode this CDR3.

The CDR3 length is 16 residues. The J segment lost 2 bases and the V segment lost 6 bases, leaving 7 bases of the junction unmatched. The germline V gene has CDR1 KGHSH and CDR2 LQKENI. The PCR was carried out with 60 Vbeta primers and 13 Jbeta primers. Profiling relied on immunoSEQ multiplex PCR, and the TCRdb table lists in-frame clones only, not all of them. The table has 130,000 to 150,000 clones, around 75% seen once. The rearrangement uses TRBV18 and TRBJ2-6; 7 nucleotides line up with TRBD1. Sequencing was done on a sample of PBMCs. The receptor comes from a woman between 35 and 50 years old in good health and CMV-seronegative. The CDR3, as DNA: TGTGCCAGCTCGCCTAACAGGGGAACTGGGGCCAACGTCCTGACTTTC. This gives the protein CASSPNRGTGANVLTF.